This TCR beta chain came from a study of response to subunit inactivated influenza vaccine. General observations from the study: There was a suggestion from the authors that each seasonal influenza vaccination recruits few new T cells.

V was shortened by 3 bases and J by 3 bases, with 15 bases between the two germline ends. Germline V gives CDR1 SGHKS, CDR2 YYEKEE (reference sequence). The CDR3 sequence is 15 residues long. TCRdb re-derived calls from the RT-PCR reads in MiXCR, one entry per CDR3 protein. The sample includes some 640,000 distinct CDR3 sequences, 11% to 15% of them seen just once. Note on this clonotype: The target antigen is unknown.

Sequenced here: PBMCs from blood, sampled around 15 days before vaccination. This sequence joins TRBV5-5 and TRBJ2-5; perhaps D is TRBD1 or TRBD2 (5 bases each). The origin of this receptor is a man aged 45-60 years who received an inactivated influenza vaccine. CDR3: CASSSGHAAKETQYF. CDR3 DNA sequence: TGTGCCAGCAGCTCGGGGCATGCCGCTAAAGAGACCCAGTACTTC.